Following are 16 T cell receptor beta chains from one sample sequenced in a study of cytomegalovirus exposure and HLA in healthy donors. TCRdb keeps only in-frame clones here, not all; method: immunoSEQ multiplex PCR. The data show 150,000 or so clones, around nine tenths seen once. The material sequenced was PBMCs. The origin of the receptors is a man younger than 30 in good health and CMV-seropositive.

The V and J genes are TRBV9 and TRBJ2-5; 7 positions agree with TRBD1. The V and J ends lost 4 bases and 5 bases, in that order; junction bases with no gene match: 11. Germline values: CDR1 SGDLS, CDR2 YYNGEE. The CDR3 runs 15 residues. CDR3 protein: CASSRGTAGSETQYF. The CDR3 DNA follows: TGTGCCAGCAGCAGAGGGACAGCCGGATCGGAGACCCAGTACTTC.

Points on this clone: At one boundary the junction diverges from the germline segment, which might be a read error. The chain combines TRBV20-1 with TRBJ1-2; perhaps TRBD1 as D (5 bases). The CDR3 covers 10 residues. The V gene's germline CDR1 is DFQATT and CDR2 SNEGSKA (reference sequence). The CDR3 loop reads CSLGLITFFF. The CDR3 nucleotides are TGCAGTCTGGGACTGATCACTTTTTTCTTC.

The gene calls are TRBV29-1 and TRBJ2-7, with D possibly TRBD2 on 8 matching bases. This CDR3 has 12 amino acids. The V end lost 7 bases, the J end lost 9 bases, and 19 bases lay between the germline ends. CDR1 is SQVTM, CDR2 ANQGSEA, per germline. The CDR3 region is CSAGRDRGWQYF. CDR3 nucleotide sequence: TGCAGCGCCGGGAGGGACAGAGGTTGGCAGTACTTC.

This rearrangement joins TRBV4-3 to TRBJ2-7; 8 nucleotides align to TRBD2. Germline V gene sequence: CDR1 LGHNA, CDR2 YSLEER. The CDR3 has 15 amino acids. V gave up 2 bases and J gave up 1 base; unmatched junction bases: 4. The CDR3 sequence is CASSQTSGPSYEQYF. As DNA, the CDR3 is TGCGCCAGCAGCCAAACTAGCGGCCCTTCCTACGAGCAGTACTTC.

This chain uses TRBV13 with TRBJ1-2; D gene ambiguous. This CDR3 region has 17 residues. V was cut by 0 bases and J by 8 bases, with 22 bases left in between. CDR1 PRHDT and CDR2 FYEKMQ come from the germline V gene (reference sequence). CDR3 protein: CASSLGRGSQPGAGYTF. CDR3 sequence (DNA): TGTGCCAGCAGCTTAGGGAGAGGAAGCCAGCCGGGAGCCGGCTACACCTTC.

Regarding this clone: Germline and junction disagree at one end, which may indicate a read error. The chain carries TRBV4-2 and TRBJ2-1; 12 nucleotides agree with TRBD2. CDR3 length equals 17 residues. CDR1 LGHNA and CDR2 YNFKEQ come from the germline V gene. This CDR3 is CASSQETSGSSLNKQFF. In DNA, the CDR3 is TGTGCCAGCAGCCAAGAGACTAGCGGGAGCAGTCTCAATAAGCAGTTCTTC.

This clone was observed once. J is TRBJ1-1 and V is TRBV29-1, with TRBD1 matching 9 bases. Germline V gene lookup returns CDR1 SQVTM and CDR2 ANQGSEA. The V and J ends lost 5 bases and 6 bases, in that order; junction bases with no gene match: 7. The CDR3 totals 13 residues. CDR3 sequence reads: CSVRNRGQAEAFF. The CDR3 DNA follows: TGCAGCGTTAGGAACAGGGGGCAGGCTGAAGCTTTCTTT.

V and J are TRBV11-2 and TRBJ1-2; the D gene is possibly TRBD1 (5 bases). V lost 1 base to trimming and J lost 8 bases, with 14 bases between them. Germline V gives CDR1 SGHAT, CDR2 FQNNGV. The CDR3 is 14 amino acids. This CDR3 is CASSLVGGAPGYTF. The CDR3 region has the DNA TGTGCCAGCAGCTTAGTAGGAGGGGCGCCCGGCTACACCTTC.

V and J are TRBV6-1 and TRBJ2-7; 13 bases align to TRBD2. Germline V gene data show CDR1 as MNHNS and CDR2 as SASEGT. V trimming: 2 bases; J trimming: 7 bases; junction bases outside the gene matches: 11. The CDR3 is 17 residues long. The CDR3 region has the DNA TGTGCCAGCAGTGAATGGCGCCTAACTAGCGGGAGGGGTGAGCAGTACTTC. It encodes CASSEWRLTSGRGEQYF.

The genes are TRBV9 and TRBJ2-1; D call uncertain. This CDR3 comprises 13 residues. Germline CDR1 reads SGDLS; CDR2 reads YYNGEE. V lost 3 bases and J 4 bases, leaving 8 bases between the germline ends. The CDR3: CASSAPRYNEQFF. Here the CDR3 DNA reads TGTGCCAGCAGCGCCCCCCGGTACAATGAGCAGTTCTTC.

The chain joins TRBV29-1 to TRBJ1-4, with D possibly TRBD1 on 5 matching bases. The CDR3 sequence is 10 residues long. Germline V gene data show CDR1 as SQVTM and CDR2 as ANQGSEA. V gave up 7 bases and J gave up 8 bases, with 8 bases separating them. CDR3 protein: CSARGEKLFF. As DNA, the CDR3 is TGCAGCGCCCGGGGGGAAAAACTGTTTTTT.

The CDR3 sequence: CASRSRGLGPQHF. DNA for the CDR3: TGTGCCAGTAGAAGCAGGGGGCTTGGTCCCCAGCATTTT. The chain combines TRBV19 with TRBJ1-5; 8 nucleotides line up with TRBD1. This CDR3 has 13 residues. J gave up 10 bases and V 6 bases, and 8 bases lay outside the gene matches. Germline V gives CDR1 LNHDA, CDR2 SQIVND (reference sequence).

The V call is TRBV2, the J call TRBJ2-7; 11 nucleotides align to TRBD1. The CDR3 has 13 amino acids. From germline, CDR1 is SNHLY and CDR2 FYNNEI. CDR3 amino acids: CGGTGGLAGEQYF. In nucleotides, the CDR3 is TGTGGGGGGACAGGGGGATTAGCGGGCGAGCAGTACTTC. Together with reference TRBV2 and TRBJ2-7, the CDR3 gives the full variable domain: EPEVTQTPSHQVTQMGQEVILRCVPISNHLYFYWYRQILGQKVEFLVSFYNNEISEKSEIFDDQFSVERPDGSNFTLKIRSTKLEDSAMYFCGGTGGLAGEQYFGPGTRLTVT.

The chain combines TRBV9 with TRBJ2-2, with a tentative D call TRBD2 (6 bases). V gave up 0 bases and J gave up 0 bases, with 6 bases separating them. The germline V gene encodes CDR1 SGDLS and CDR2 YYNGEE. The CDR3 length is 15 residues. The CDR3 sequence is CASSVAGANTGELFF. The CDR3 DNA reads TGTGCCAGCAGCGTAGCGGGGGCGAACACCGGGGAGCTGTTTTTT.

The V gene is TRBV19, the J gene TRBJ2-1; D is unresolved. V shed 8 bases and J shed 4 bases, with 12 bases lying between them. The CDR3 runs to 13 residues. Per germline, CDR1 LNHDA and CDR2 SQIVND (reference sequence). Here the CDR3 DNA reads TGTGCCAGTGCTTTGACACCTTACAATGAGCAGTTCTTC. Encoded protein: CASALTPYNEQFF.

The CDR3 bases are TGCGCCAGCAGTTCTGACAGGGGGAGCGAGCAGTACTTC. Its protein is CASSSDRGSEQYF. This sequence joins TRBV4-3 and TRBJ2-7; 9 positions agree with TRBD1. Trimming at V came to 6 bases and at J to 6 bases, leaving 6 bases not matched to a gene. The CDR3 extends over 13 amino acids. CDR1 and CDR2 (germline): LGHNA, YSLEER.